This T cell receptor beta chain stems from a study of control samples from healthy donors and cancer patients. Trimming took 2 bases from V and 3 from J; bases not matched to a gene: 4. The V gene's germline CDR1 is KGHSH and CDR2 LQKENI. The CDR3 is 16 residues long. The protocol was immunoSEQ multiplex PCR, while the TCRdb copy is restricted to in-frame clones and leaves out a portion. The table has roughly 450,000 clones, approximately 92% seen once; the top ten hold 5.5% to 8%. The sequence was obtained from a man aged 40-50 years with head and neck cancer. The chain carries TRBV18 and TRBJ2-2; TRBD1 aligns across 9 bases. The sequenced sample was PBMCs. CDR3 sequence reads: CASSPTTGGDTGELFF. The DNA of the CDR3 is TGTGCCAGCTCACCAACGACAGGGGGGGACACCGGGGAGCTGTTTTTT.